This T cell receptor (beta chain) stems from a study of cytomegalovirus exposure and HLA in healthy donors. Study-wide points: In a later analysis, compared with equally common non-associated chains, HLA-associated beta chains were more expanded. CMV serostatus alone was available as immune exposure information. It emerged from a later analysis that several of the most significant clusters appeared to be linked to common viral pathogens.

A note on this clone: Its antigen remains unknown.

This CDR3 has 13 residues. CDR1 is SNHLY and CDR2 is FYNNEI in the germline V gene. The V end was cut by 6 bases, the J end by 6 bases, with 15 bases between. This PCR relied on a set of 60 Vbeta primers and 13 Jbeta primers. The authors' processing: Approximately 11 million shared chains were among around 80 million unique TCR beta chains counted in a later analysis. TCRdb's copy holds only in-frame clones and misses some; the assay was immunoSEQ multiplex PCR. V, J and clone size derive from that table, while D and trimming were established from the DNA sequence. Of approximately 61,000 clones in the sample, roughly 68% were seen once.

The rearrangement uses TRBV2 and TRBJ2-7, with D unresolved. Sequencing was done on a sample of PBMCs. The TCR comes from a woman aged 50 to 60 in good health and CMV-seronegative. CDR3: CASRLALLGEQYF. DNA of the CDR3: TGTGCCAGCAGATTAGCCCTGCTTGGCGAGCAGTACTTC. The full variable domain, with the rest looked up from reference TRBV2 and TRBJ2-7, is EPEVTQTPSHQVTQMGQEVILRCVPISNHLYFYWYRQILGQKVEFLVSFYNNEISEKSEIFDDQFSVERPDGSNFTLKIRSTKLEDSAMYFCASRLALLGEQYFGPGTRLTVT.